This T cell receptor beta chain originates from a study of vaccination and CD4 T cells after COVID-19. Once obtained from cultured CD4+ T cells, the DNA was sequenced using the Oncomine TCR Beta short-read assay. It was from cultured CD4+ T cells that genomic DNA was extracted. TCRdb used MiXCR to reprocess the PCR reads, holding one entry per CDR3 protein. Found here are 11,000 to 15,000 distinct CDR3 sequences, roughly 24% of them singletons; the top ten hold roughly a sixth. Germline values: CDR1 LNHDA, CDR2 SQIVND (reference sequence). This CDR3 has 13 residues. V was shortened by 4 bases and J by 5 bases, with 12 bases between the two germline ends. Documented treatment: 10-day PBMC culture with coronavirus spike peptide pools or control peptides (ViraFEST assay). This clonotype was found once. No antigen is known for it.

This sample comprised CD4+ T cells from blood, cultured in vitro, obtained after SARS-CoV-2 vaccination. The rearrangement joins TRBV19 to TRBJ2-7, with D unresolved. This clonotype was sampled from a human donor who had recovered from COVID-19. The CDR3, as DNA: TGTGCCAGTAGTAAAACATGGATGGACGAGCAGTACTTC. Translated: CASSKTWMDEQYF.